This T cell receptor (beta chain) was found in a study of blood T cells in healthy people across ages. Germline CDR1 and CDR2: LGHNT and FRNRAP. This CDR3 is 14 amino acids long. The ends were cut back, 0 bases at V and 6 bases at J, with 11 bases in the middle. A sample-barcoded 5' primer and a J-beta primer mix were used in a second PCR of roughly 7 to 12 cycles. From the 5' RACE reads, TCRdb called clonotypes with MiXCR, one entry per CDR3 protein. The top ten clones hold 7.7% of a sample with some 1.5 million distinct CDR3 sequences, 28% of them seen once. This clonotype occurred a few times. This TCR was sampled from a woman in her twenties or thirties in good health. The sample consisted of blood. The gene calls are TRBV12-5 and TRBJ1-2; D not certain. As DNA, the CDR3 is TGTGCTAGTGGTTTGGTTAACCGTGCGGATGGCTACACCTTC. It yields the protein CASGLVNRADGYTF.